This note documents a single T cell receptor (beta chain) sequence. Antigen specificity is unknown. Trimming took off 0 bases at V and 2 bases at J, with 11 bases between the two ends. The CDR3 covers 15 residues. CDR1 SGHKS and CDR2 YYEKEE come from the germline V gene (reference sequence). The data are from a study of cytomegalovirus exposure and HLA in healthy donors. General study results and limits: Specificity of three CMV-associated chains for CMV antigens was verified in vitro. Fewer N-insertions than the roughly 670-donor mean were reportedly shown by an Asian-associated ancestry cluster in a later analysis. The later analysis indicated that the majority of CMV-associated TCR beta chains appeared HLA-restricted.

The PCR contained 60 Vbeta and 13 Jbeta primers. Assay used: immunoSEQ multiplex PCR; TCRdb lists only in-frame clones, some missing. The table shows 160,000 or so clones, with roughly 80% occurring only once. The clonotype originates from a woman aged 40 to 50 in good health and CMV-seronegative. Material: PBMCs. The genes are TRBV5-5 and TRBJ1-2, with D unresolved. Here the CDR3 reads CASSLDGADNYGYTF. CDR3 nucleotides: TGTGCCAGCAGCTTGGATGGAGCCGACAACTATGGCTACACCTTC.